A single sample gave rise to the 26 T cell receptor beta chains below, sequenced in a study of long-term antiretroviral therapy in people with HIV. With survey level as its setting, the immunoSEQ assay was v3.0. Sequencing used immunoSEQ multiplex PCR; TCRdb keeps in-frame clones, though not all of them. The sample lists tens of thousands of clones, around 80% occurring once. The sequencing here drew on unsorted PBMCs, taken 0.5 years before starting antiretroviral therapy. The receptors were sampled from a man aged 35 to 55 with HIV.

The chain employs TRBV18 and TRBJ1-1; a weak D match, TRBD1 (5 bases). V lost 5 bases, J lost 1 base, and 17 bases lay in between. This CDR3 contains 16 residues. Germline assignment: CDR1 KGHSH and CDR2 LQKENI. CDR3 DNA: TGTGCCAGCTCATCCGACAGAAGCGTAGGGAACACTGAAGCTTTCTTT. Amino acids: CASSSDRSVGNTEAFF. Full variable domain (missing parts from reference TRBV18 and TRBJ1-1): NAGVMQNPRHLVRRRGQEARLRCSPMKGHSHVYWYRQLPEEGLKFMVYLQKENIIDESGMPKERFSAEFPKEGPSILRIQQVVRGDSAAYFCASSSDRSVGNTEAFFGQGTRLTVV.

This clone has more than one count but fewer than ten. The rearrangement uses TRBV6-4 and TRBJ1-5; D not resolved. Germline V gives CDR1 MRHNA, CDR2 SNTAGT. The CDR3 contains 16 residues. Trimming cost V 4 bases and J 1 base, with 14 bases left between them. Here the CDR3 DNA reads TGTGCCAGCAGTGTAGCGACCAGGACGAGCAATCAGCCCCAGCATTTT. Translated: CASSVATRTSNQPQHF.

V usage is TRBV18 and J usage is TRBJ2-2; D may be TRBD2 (5 bases). Germline V gives CDR1 KGHSH, CDR2 LQKENI. This CDR3 has 15 amino acids. V lost 3 bases and J lost 4, with 12 bases in between. The CDR3 protein is CASSPLWTSTGELFF. CDR3 bases: TGTGCCAGCTCACCCCTGTGGACTTCCACCGGGGAGCTGTTTTTT.

V gene TRBV19 combines with J gene TRBJ2-7; tentatively, D is TRBD1 (6 bases). This CDR3 contains 13 residues. V lost 5 bases and J lost 2, with 10 bases in between. Germline lookup yields CDR1 LNHDA and CDR2 SQIVND (reference sequence). CDR3 coding DNA: TGTGCCAGTAGTTACAGGGATACCTACGAGCAGTACTTC. It codes for CASSYRDTYEQYF.

The rearrangement uses TRBV5-5 and TRBJ2-5; D is undetermined. The CDR3 contains 14 residues. V lost 4 bases and J 3 bases, leaving 13 bases between the germline ends. From germline, CDR1 is SGHKS and CDR2 YYEKEE (reference sequence). Here the CDR3 DNA reads TGTGCCAGCAGCCATCTCGGTGGGGAAGAGACCCAGTACTTC. It codes for CASSHLGGEETQYF. Variable domain in full (rest from reference TRBV5-5 and TRBJ2-5): DAGVTQSPTHLIKTRGQQVTLRCSPISGHKSVSWYQQVLGQGPQFIFQYYEKEERGRGNFPDRFSARQFPNYSSELNVNALLLGDSALYLCASSHLGGEETQYFGPGTRLLVL.

This rearrangement joins TRBV4-1 to TRBJ1-2; D is unclear. The V end lost 6 bases, the J end lost 5 bases, and 10 bases lay between the germline ends. The V gene's germline CDR1 is MGHRA and CDR2 YSYEKL. The CDR3 runs to 12 residues. The CDR3 sequence is CASSPGLYGYTF. The CDR3 DNA reads as TGCGCCAGCAGTCCCGGGCTGTATGGCTACACCTTC.

This clone has just a few counts. The V and J genes are TRBV2 and TRBJ1-2, with 9 bases that match TRBD1. This CDR3 has 14 amino acids. With V trimmed by 6 bases and J by 6 bases, 8 bases remained unmatched. Germline V gives CDR1 SNHLY, CDR2 FYNNEI. This chain's CDR3 is CASRIRQGVNGYTF. The CDR3 DNA reads TGTGCCAGCAGAATCCGACAGGGGGTCAATGGCTACACCTTC.

The chain has TRBV10-1 and TRBJ1-1; D is unclear. V was pared by 0 bases and J by 0 bases, with 8 bases between. There are 15 residues in the CDR3. The germline V gene has CDR1 WNHNN and CDR2 SYGVQD (reference sequence). CDR3 coding DNA: TGCGCCAGCAGTGAGTCGATAGGGATGAACACTGAAGCTTTCTTT. Protein sequence: CASSESIGMNTEAFF.

This clone was seen just once. The chain is built from TRBV4-3 and TRBJ1-1; D unresolved. Per the germline V gene, CDR1 is LGHNA and CDR2 is YSLEER. This CDR3 region has 16 residues. Trimming took 0 bases from V and 0 from J, leaving 11 bases between them. The DNA of the CDR3 is TGCGCCAGCAGCCAAGATACGGGCCTCATGAACACTGAAGCTTTCTTT. Amino acids: CASSQDTGLMNTEAFF.

This clone occurred once. The chain couples TRBV11-3 to TRBJ2-7; TRBD2 matches 9 bases. Looked up from germline, CDR1 is SGHNT and CDR2 is YENEEA. This CDR3 is 15 amino acids long. V was pared by 5 bases and J by 7 bases, with 12 bases of the junction left unmatched. The CDR3 DNA reads TGTGCCAGCAGCGCCTCGCGGGGGGGGCCTCGTGAGCAGTACTTC. This sequence encodes CASSASRGGPREQYF. Filled out from reference TRBV11-3 and TRBJ2-7, the complete variable domain reads EAGVVQSPRYKIIEKKQPVAFWCNPISGHNTLYWYLQNLGQGPELLIRYENEEAVDDSQLPKDRFSAERLKGVDSTLKIQPAELGDSAVYLCASSASRGGPREQYFGPGTRLTVT.

This clone was counted a single time. The rearrangement links TRBV19 to TRBJ1-2; no reliable D call. From germline, CDR1 is LNHDA and CDR2 SQIVND (reference sequence). This CDR3 has 13 amino acids. V gave up 3 bases and J gave up 8 bases, with 13 bases separating them. Written as DNA, the CDR3 is TGTGCCAGTAGTATGGCCCCCCGGTTGGGCTACACCTTC. It is translated as CASSMAPRLGYTF.

The J gene is TRBJ2-2, the V gene TRBV7-9; 9 bases are shared with TRBD1. The J segment lost 6 bases and the V segment lost 5 bases, leaving 7 bases of the junction unmatched. CDR1 is SEHNR and CDR2 is FQNEAQ in the germline V gene (reference sequence). CDR3 length: 15 residues. The CDR3 coding sequence is TGTGCCAGCAGCCGTCGGACAGGGGAAGCCGGGGAGCTGTTTTTT. This encodes CASSRRTGEAGELFF.

The chain carries TRBV19 and TRBJ2-3; 9 bases are shared with TRBD1. This CDR3 is 14 amino acids long. Looked up from germline, CDR1 is LNHDA and CDR2 is SQIVND (reference sequence). The V gene end was trimmed by 9 bases and the J gene end by 2 bases; junction bases not matched to a gene: 6. The CDR3 coding sequence is TGTGCCAGCAGAGGACAGGGGAACACAGATACGCAGTATTTT. Encoded protein: CASRGQGNTDTQYF.

This chain links TRBV7-8 with TRBJ2-7; D unclear. Germline CDR1 SGHVS, CDR2 FQNEAQ. The CDR3 consists of 14 residues. Trimming pared 3 bases from V and 2 bases from J, leaving 11 bases between. DNA of the CDR3: TGTGCCAGCAGCTTCGTAGACTCGGCCTACGAGCAGTACTTC. Its translation is CASSFVDSAYEQYF.

The chain recombines TRBV5-4 with TRBJ1-1; 7 bases match TRBD1. The CDR3 is 14 residues long. V lost 4 bases, J lost 0 bases, and 3 bases stayed unmatched. Germline V CDR1 and CDR2: SGHNT, YYREEE (reference sequence). As DNA, the CDR3 is TGTGCCAGCAGCCCCGGGACAGTGAACACTGAAGCTTTCTTT. Translation gives CASSPGTVNTEAFF.

This chain uses TRBV7-3 with TRBJ1-1; a possible D gene is TRBD1 (6 bases). Germline assignment: CDR1 SGHTA and CDR2 FQGTGA. The CDR3 is made up of 14 amino acids. V was shortened by 5 bases and J by 4 bases, with 14 bases between the two germline ends. CDR3 sequence reads: CASSPWGQGTEAFF. The DNA of the CDR3 is TGTGCCAGCAGCCCTTGGGGGCAGGGCACTGAAGCTTTCTTT. Variable domain in full (rest from reference TRBV7-3 and TRBJ1-1): GAGVSQTPSNKVTEKGKYVELRCDPISGHTALYWYRQSLGQGPEFLIYFQGTGAADDSGLPNDRFFAVRPEGSVSTLKIQRTERGDSAVYLCASSPWGQGTEAFFGQGTRLTVV.

The J gene is TRBJ2-7, the V gene TRBV6-6; D may be TRBD2 (6 bases). The length of the CDR3 is 15 residues. V lost 3 bases to trimming and J lost 6 bases, with 18 bases between them. Per the germline V gene, CDR1 is MNHNY and CDR2 is SVGAGI (reference sequence). CDR3 region: CASSYLVAGLSEQYF. CDR3 coding DNA: TGTGCCAGCAGTTATCTAGTGGCGGGACTCTCCGAGCAGTACTTC.

The V gene is TRBV5-6, the J gene TRBJ2-7; 9 bases agree with TRBD1. CDR1 and CDR2 (germline): SGHDT, YYEEEE. V shed 0 bases and J 2 bases; nucleotides not matched to a gene: 3. The CDR3 is 15 amino acids. CDR3 sequence (DNA): TGTGCCAGCAGCTTGGGGAGGACAGGGGCCTACGAGCAGTACTTC. This codes for CASSLGRTGAYEQYF.

The chain carries TRBV7-2 and TRBJ1-5; TRBD1 might be the D (5 bases). CDR3 size: 14 residues. CDR1 SGHTA and CDR2 FQGNSA come from the germline V gene. Trimming left V 5 bases short and J 3 bases short, with 11 bases between. In DNA form, the CDR3 reads TGTGCCAGCAGCCGAGACAGTCTCAATCAGCCCCAGCATTTT. Its translation: CASSRDSLNQPQHF.

This chain connects TRBV28 to TRBJ1-2, with D hard to call. The V end lost 5 bases, the J end lost 1 base, and 11 bases lay between the germline ends. This CDR3 has 14 residues. Germline V gene data show CDR1 as MDHEN and CDR2 as SYDVKM. The DNA of the CDR3 is TGTGCCAGCAGTATTCTACAGAGTAACTATGGCTACACCTTC. Translation: CASSILQSNYGYTF.

The J gene is TRBJ2-7, the V gene TRBV7-9, with 7 bases fitting TRBD2. V dropped 5 bases and J dropped 7; count of bases not matched to a gene: 2. Germline V lookup: CDR1 SEHNR, CDR2 FQNEAQ (reference sequence). CDR3 length equals 11 residues. This CDR3 reads CASSPGLEQYF. The CDR3 nucleotides are TGTGCCAGCAGCCCGGGACTAGAGCAGTACTTC. Using reference TRBV7-9 and TRBJ2-7 for the parts outside the CDR3, the full variable domain is DTGVSQNPRHKITKRGQNVTFRCDPISEHNRLYWYRQTLGQGPEFLTYFQNEAQLEKSRLLSDRFSAERPKGSFSTLEIQRTEQGDSAMYLCASSPGLEQYFGPGTRLTVT.

The chain carries TRBV6-1 and TRBJ1-2, with 8 bases that match TRBD1. V dropped 5 bases and J dropped 5; count of bases not matched to a gene: 7. The CDR3 sequence is 14 residues long. Germline V gene data show CDR1 as MNHNS and CDR2 as SASEGT. In DNA, the CDR3 is TGTGCCAGCAGTCCCCGGGACAGGACATATGGCTACACCTTC. Its translation: CASSPRDRTYGYTF.

The chain joins TRBV7-6 to TRBJ2-1, with D perhaps being TRBD1 or TRBD2 (6 bases each). V lost 1 base and J 10 bases, leaving 8 bases between the germline ends. The CDR3 consists of 12 residues. CDR1 and CDR2 (germline): SGHVS, FNYEAQ. CDR3 bases: TGTGCCAGCAGCTTAGTGGGGGGCGAGCAGTTCTTC. This gives the protein CASSLVGGEQFF.

This clone has only one observation. The chain is built from TRBV9 and TRBJ1-6; D unclear. Per germline, CDR1 SGDLS and CDR2 YYNGEE. Trimming removed 4 bases from V and 7 bases from J, with 12 bases in between. This CDR3 spans 14 amino acids. CDR3 residues: CASSHSGENSPLHF. CDR3 in DNA: TGTGCCAGCAGCCACTCCGGGGAGAATTCACCCCTCCACTTT.

The chain has TRBV19 and TRBJ2-1; 10 nucleotides match TRBD2. The ends lost 5 bases at V and 5 bases at J; junction bases unmatched: 9. Germline CDR1 is LNHDA and CDR2 is SQIVND (reference sequence). The CDR3 loop spans 16 amino acids. CDR3 loop: CASSAWASGGDNEQFF. The CDR3 nucleotides read TGTGCCAGTAGTGCTTGGGCTAGCGGGGGAGACAATGAGCAGTTCTTC.

This chain joins TRBV14 and TRBJ2-2, with D possibly matching TRBD1 (5 bases). The germline V gene has CDR1 SGHDN and CDR2 FVKESK. V lost 8 bases and J 2 bases, leaving 12 bases between the germline ends. The CDR3 runs 14 residues. CDR3 amino acids: CASSQGLNTGELFF. CDR3 DNA sequence: TGTGCCAGCTCCCAGGGTCTAAACACCGGGGAGCTGTTTTTT.